The 17 T cell receptor beta chains below were found in one sample sequenced in a study of radiation and T cells in renal cell carcinoma. Clones were read by immunoSEQ multiplex PCR, and TCRdb kept only the in-frame ones, dropping some. The sample consists of 150,000 to 200,000 clones, about 87% of them appearing once. Time point in this sample: blood 4 weeks post-SBRT, at nephrectomy. The treatment here: 15 Gy SBRT to primary tumor, nephrectomy 4 weeks later. The sample in question was blood, obtained from a patient whose treatment included radiotherapy and nephrectomy. The receptor set was obtained from a woman in her fifties or sixties with renal cell carcinoma.

The chain joins TRBV19 to TRBJ2-7, with 10 bases matching TRBD1. There are 15 residues in the CDR3. Germline trimming cut 3 bases from V and 5 bases from J; bases unmatched to any gene: 7. Germline CDR1 is LNHDA and CDR2 is SQIVND (reference sequence). CDR3 in DNA: TGTGCCAGTAGTATGACAGGGGGCGCTTTCCACGAGCAGTACTTC. Protein product: CASSMTGGAFHEQYF.

The chain couples TRBV5-1 to TRBJ2-1, with TRBD2 matching over 10 bases. Trimming took 0 bases from V and 10 from J; bases not matched to a gene: 7. Germline values: CDR1 SGHRS, CDR2 YFSETQ. The CDR3 loop spans 15 amino acids. Written as DNA, the CDR3 is TGCGCCAGCAGCTTGGTCCTAGCGGGGGCCGGGGAGCAGTTCTTC. Translating gives CASSLVLAGAGEQFF.

Worth noting for this clone: The same CDR3 arises from other DNA sequences in this sample as well. V gene TRBV9 combines with J gene TRBJ1-1; the match to TRBD1 covers 10 bases. The length of the CDR3 is 14 residues. The germline V gene has CDR1 SGDLS and CDR2 YYNGEE. J gave up 3 bases and V 3 bases, and 2 bases lay outside the gene matches. The CDR3 is CASSGGQGDTEAFF. The CDR3 nucleotides read TGTGCCAGCAGCGGAGGACAGGGGGACACTGAAGCTTTCTTT.

The table lists this clone with a count of one. The CDR3 region is CASSEGVVVPGELFF. The CDR3 DNA is TGTGCCAGCAGTGAAGGGGTGGTTGTTCCCGGGGAGCTGTTTTTT. The chain couples TRBV2 to TRBJ2-2; D is unclear. The V end lost 1 base, the J end lost 6 bases, and 12 bases lay between the germline ends. Looked up from germline, CDR1 is SNHLY and CDR2 is FYNNEI. There are 15 residues in the CDR3.

This sequence joins TRBV15 and TRBJ2-3, with 14 bases matching TRBD2. The CDR3 has 15 amino acids. Germline V CDR1 and CDR2: LNHNV, YYDKDF (reference sequence). The J segment lost 5 bases and the V segment lost 11 bases, leaving 9 bases of the junction unmatched. The CDR3 is CASRLAGGPGDTQYF. In DNA, the CDR3 is TGTGCCTCTAGACTAGCGGGGGGGCCGGGAGATACGCAGTATTTT.

The chain combines TRBV6-6 with TRBJ1-2; no firm D call. Trimming cost V 4 bases and J 4 bases, with 7 bases left between them. Germline CDR1 is MNHNY and CDR2 is SVGAGI (reference sequence). CDR3 length: 12 residues. This CDR3 reads CASSSVSYGYTF. DNA for the CDR3: TGTGCCAGCAGTTCCGTTAGCTATGGCTACACCTTC.

The chain is built from TRBV5-1 and TRBJ2-6, with no clear D. CDR1 and CDR2 (germline): SGHRS, YFSETQ. V dropped 4 bases and J dropped 0 bases, with 11 bases sitting between them. The CDR3 loop spans 16 amino acids. CDR3 nucleotide sequence: TGCGCCAGCAGCCCTGGAATGTTCTCTGGGGCCAACGTCCTGACTTTC. It is translated as CASSPGMFSGANVLTF.

This chain joins TRBV4-1 and TRBJ1-5; unclear D gene. The CDR3 has 16 residues. Germline loops: CDR1 MGHRA, CDR2 YSYEKL. V gave up 1 base and J gave up 3 bases, with 13 bases separating them. The CDR3, as DNA: TGCGCCAGCAGCCAAGTAGAAAGGGTCTACAATCAGCCCCAGCATTTT. Protein sequence: CASSQVERVYNQPQHF.

CDR3 residues: CASSLSIRQRGGYTF. CDR3 sequence (DNA): TGCGCCAGCAGCTTGTCTATTCGACAGAGGGGGGGCTACACCTTC. This chain uses TRBV5-1 with TRBJ1-2; maybe TRBD1 (6 bases). The CDR3 length is 15 residues. CDR1 is SGHRS and CDR2 is YFSETQ in the germline V gene. Trimming shortened V by 1 base and J by 8 bases, and 18 bases separated the two germline ends.

This clone was seen a few times. The rearrangement links TRBV5-1 to TRBJ1-1, with no clear D. The V end was cut by 3 bases, the J end by 0 bases, with 6 bases between. CDR1 SGHRS and CDR2 YFSETQ come from the germline V gene. The CDR3 length is 13 residues. CDR3 sequence reads: CASSSLVNTEAFF. The CDR3, as DNA: TGCGCCAGCAGCTCTCTTGTGAACACTGAAGCTTTCTTT.

The chain recombines TRBV18 with TRBJ1-4, with 9 bases aligning to TRBD1. V dropped 6 bases and J dropped 7; count of bases not matched to a gene: 6. Germline-derived CDR1 and CDR2 are KGHSH and LQKENI. The CDR3 loop spans 14 amino acids. The CDR3 DNA follows: TGTGCCAGCTCTGCTGGGACAGGGCTTGAAAAACTGTTTTTT. Residues: CASSAGTGLEKLFF.

The chain has TRBV2 and TRBJ1-4; TRBD1 matches 8 bases. The germline V gene encodes CDR1 SNHLY and CDR2 FYNNEI. The CDR3 covers 15 residues. J lost 2 bases, V lost 6 bases, and 5 bases had no gene match. This CDR3 reads CASRDWTGTNEKLFF. As DNA, the CDR3 is TGTGCCAGCAGGGACTGGACAGGGACTAATGAAAAACTGTTTTTT.

In its sample, this clone was seen a few times. The chain has TRBV5-1 and TRBJ2-2, with D possibly being TRBD2 (5 bases). This CDR3 has 17 residues. Germline CDR1 reads SGHRS; CDR2 reads YFSETQ. V was clipped by 0 bases and J by 6 bases, with 18 bases between them. The chain's CDR3 is CASSLDPRSMRAGELFF. As DNA, the CDR3 is TGCGCCAGCAGCTTGGATCCCAGGTCGATGCGGGCCGGGGAGCTGTTTTTT.

This clone was observed once. The chain has TRBV6-5 and TRBJ2-7, with D perhaps TRBD2 (5 bases). The V end lost 0 bases, the J end lost 6 bases, and 12 bases lay between the germline ends. Germline V gene lookup returns CDR1 MNHEY and CDR2 SVGAGI. This CDR3 region has 14 residues. CDR3 DNA: TGTGCCAGCAGTTACTCTCGGGGTCCAGGCGAGCAGTACTTC. This sequence encodes CASSYSRGPGEQYF.

This clone was seen just once. The chain carries TRBV6-6 and TRBJ1-5; no reliable D call. This CDR3 contains 13 residues. Germline V gene sequence: CDR1 MNHNY, CDR2 SVGAGI (reference sequence). V was cut by 7 bases and J by 4 bases, with 11 bases left in between. CDR3 nucleotide sequence: TGTGCCAGCAAAGATTTGGAGAATCAGCCCCAGCATTTT. Its protein is CASKDLENQPQHF.

In this sample, this clone turned up once. CDR3 region: CASSLGQPHRGETQYF. The DNA of the CDR3 is TGCGCCAGCAGCTTGGGACAGCCACATAGAGGAGAGACCCAGTACTTC. This chain uses TRBV5-1 with TRBJ2-5, with a possible D match to TRBD1 (5 bases). V shed 0 bases and J shed 4 bases, with 16 bases lying between them. CDR3 length: 16 residues. Germline CDR1 is SGHRS and CDR2 is YFSETQ.

This chain uses TRBV9 with TRBJ1-4; D perhaps matches TRBD1 (5 bases). The CDR3 totals 15 residues. V lost 4 bases, J lost 2 bases, and 12 bases lay in between. Germline lookup yields CDR1 SGDLS and CDR2 YYNGEE. CDR3 coding DNA: TGTGCCAGCAGCCCTGTCGGGACCACTAATGAAAAACTGTTTTTT. Protein product: CASSPVGTTNEKLFF.